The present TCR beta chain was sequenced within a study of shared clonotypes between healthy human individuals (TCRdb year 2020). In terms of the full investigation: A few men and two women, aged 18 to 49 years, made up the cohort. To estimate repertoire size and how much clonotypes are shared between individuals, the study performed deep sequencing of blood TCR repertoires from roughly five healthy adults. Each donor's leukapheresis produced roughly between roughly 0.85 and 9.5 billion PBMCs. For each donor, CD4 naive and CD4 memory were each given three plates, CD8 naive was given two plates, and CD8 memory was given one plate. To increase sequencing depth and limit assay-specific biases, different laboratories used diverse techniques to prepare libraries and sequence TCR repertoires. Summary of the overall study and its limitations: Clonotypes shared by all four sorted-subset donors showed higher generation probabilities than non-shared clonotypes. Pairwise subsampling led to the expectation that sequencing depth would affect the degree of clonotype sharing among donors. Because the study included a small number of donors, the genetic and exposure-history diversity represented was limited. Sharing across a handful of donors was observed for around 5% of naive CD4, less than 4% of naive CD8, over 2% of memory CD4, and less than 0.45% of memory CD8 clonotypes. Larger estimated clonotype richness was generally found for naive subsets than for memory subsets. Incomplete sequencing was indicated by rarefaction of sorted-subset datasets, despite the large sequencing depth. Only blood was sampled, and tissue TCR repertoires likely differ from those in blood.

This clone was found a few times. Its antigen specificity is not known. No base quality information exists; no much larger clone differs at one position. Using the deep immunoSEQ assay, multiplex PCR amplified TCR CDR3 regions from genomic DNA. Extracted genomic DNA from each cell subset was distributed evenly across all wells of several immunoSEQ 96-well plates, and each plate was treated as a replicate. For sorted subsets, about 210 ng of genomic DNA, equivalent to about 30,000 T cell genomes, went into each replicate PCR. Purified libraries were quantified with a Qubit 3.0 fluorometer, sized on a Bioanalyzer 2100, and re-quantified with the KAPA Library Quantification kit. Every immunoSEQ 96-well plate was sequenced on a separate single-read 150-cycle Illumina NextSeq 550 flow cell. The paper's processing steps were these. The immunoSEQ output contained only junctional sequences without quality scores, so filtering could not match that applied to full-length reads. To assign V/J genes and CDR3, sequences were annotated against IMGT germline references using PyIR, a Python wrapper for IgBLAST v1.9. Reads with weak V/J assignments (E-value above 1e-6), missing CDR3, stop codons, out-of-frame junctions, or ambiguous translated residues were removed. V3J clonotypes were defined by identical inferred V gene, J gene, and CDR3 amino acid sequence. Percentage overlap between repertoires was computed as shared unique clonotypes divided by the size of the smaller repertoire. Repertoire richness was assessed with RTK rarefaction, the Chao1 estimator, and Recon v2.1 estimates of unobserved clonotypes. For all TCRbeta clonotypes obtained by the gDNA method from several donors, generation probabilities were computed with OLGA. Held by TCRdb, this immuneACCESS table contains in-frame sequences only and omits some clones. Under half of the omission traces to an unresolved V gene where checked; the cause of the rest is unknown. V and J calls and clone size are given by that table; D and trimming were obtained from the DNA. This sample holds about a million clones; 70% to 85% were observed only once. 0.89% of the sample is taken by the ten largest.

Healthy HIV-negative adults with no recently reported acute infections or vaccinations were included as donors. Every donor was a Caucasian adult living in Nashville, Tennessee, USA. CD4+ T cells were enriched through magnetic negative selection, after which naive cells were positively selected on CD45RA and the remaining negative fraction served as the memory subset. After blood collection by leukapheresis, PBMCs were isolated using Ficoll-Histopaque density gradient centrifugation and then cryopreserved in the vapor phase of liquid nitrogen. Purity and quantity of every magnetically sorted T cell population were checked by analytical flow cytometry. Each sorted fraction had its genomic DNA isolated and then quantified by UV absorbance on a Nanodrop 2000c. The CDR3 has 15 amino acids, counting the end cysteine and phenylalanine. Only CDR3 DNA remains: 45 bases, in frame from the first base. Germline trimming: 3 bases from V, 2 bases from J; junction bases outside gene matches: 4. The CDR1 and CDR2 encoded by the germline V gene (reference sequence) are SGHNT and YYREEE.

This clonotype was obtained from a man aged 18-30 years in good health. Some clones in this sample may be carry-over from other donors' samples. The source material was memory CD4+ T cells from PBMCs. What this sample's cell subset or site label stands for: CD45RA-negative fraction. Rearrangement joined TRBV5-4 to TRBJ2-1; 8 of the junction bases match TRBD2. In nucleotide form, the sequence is TGTGCCAGCAGCTCCAGGACTAGCACCTACAATGAGCAGTTCTTC. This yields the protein CASSSRTSTYNEQFF.